This TCR beta chain was captured in a study of T cell responses to AZD1222 COVID-19 vaccine. General study results and limits: Nearly half of spike-specific TCRs reportedly target variant regions that are unmutated in the B.1.351 and B.1.1.7 variants. Regions 160-218 and 743-854 dominated among vaccine-associated CD4 TCRs spanning spike. The sample set comprised mostly white British donors with more females, and clonal diversity was possibly underestimated.

Second-dose intervals of approximately 4 or approximately 12 weeks were pooled. To note about this clone: The antigen is unknown.

From germline, CDR1 is MNHNY and CDR2 SVGAGI (reference sequence). The germline V and J ends were trimmed by 2 bases and 0 bases, with 9 bases remaining between them. This CDR3 spans 15 amino acids. This table comes from immunoSEQ multiplex PCR, and its TCRdb copy is limited to in-frame clones, with some not included. The table records about 74,000 clones, 91% of them present only once. The source material was peripheral blood, sampled 28 days after the second AZD1222 dose. This chain joins TRBV6-6 and TRBJ2-3; D remains unclear. The receptor was derived from an adult who received the AZD1222 COVID-19 vaccine. CDR3 DNA sequence: TGTGCCAGCAGTTACGAGGCCTTTAGCACAGATACGCAGTATTTT. Residues: CASSYEAFSTDTQYF.